Presented here are 21 T cell receptor beta chains from one specimen sequenced in a study of T-cell reconstitution after alpha-beta-depleted transplantation in children. The library targeted TCRbeta and was prepared with unique molecular identifiers. From the PCR reads, TCRdb called clonotypes with MiXCR, one entry per CDR3 protein. The table includes a few hundred thousand distinct CDR3 sequences, 27% detected once. The source material was PBMCs, sampled before TCRalphabeta/CD19-depleted stem cell transplant. These receptors were taken from a boy in the first two years of life with Wiskott-Aldrich syndrome, due to receive a stem cell transplant.

This rearrangement joins TRBV7-2 to TRBJ2-7, with TRBD2 identical over 8 bases. V lost 3 bases to trimming and J lost 6 bases; unmatched junction nucleotides: 7. This CDR3 comprises 14 residues. CDR1 is SGHTA, CDR2 FQGNSA, per germline. CDR3 coding DNA: TGTGCCAGCAGCTTTGCGAGCGGGAGTTTCGAGCAGTACTTC. This gives the protein CASSFASGSFEQYF.

V and J are TRBV21-1 and TRBJ2-5; TRBD1 is the table's D call, not checked against the DNA. TRBV21-1 is assigned pseudogene status. The CDR3 is 13 amino acids. The CDR3 DNA follows: TGTGCCAGCGGAAGGACGCCCCAGTGGACCCAGTACTTC. This sequence encodes CASGRTPQWTQYF.

In its sample, this clonotype was seen many times. V is TRBV5-1 and J is TRBJ1-5; 7 bases agree with TRBD1. The CDR3 is 14 amino acids. Unmatched junction bases numbered 3, after V lost 4 bases and J lost 2 bases. Germline CDR1 is SGHRS and CDR2 is YFSETQ. As DNA, the CDR3 is TGCGCCAGCAGCCCCAGGGGGGGCAATCAGCCCCAGCATTTT. This gives the protein CASSPRGGNQPQHF.

Here the CDR3 reads CASSLSQGVFYGYTF. The CDR3 DNA sequence: TGTGCCAGCAGTTTATCACAGGGGGTGTTCTATGGCTACACCTTC. V gene TRBV27 combines with J gene TRBJ1-2; 8 nucleotides match TRBD1. Trimming took 0 bases from V and 4 from J; bases not matched to a gene: 4. Germline CDR1 is MNHEY and CDR2 is SMNVEV (reference sequence). There are 15 residues in the CDR3.

This clonotype was detected only a few times. The CDR3 spells CSAVPAVAYEQYF. The CDR3 nucleotides read TGCAGTGCTGTCCCAGCGGTCGCCTACGAGCAGTACTTC. The rearrangement joins TRBV20-1 to TRBJ2-7, with D maybe TRBD2 (5 bases). V lost 5 bases and J 2 bases, leaving 13 bases between the germline ends. The CDR3 is made up of 13 amino acids. Germline CDR1 DFQATT, CDR2 SNEGSKA (reference sequence).

This clonotype was seen more than once but under ten times. The CDR3 reads CASSPSTGSGPYNSPLHF. The CDR3 nucleotides read TGTGCCAGCAGCCCCTCGACCGGGTCCGGCCCTTATAATTCACCCCTCCACTTT. The chain carries TRBV11-2 and TRBJ1-6; the D is unclear. This CDR3 has 18 amino acids. From germline, CDR1 is SGHAT and CDR2 FQNNGV. The V end was cut by 5 bases, the J end by 4 bases, with 21 bases between.

The chain recombines TRBV10-3 with TRBJ2-1, with 11 bases that match TRBD2. The germline gives CDR1 ENHRY, CDR2 SYGVKD. The CDR3 is made up of 17 amino acids. V was pared by 2 bases and J by 9 bases, with 12 bases of the junction left unmatched. CDR3 sequence: CAISEPGTSGLSVEQFF. The DNA of the CDR3 is TGTGCCATCAGTGAGCCAGGGACTAGCGGTCTTAGCGTTGAGCAGTTCTTC.

The rearrangement joins TRBV5-5 to TRBJ1-4; TRBD1 is a possible D gene (5 bases). The germline CDR1 and CDR2 sequences are SGHKS and YYEKEE (reference sequence). The germline V and J ends were trimmed by 4 bases and 4 bases, with 11 bases remaining between them. The CDR3 totals 14 residues. This CDR3 is CASSLYRLNEKLFF. The CDR3 region has the DNA TGTGCCAGCAGCCTTTACAGGCTTAATGAAAAACTGTTTTTT.

This clonotype was observed a single time. V is TRBV2 and J is TRBJ2-3; 12 positions agree with TRBD2. Trimming removed 6 bases from V and 4 bases from J; junction bases left unmatched: 2. CDR3 length equals 14 residues. The V gene's germline CDR1 is SNHLY and CDR2 FYNNEI. CDR3 loop: CASRRLAGADTQYF. In DNA, the CDR3 is TGTGCCAGCAGACGACTAGCGGGAGCAGATACGCAGTATTTT.

The chain is built from TRBV5-1 and TRBJ2-2, with a possible D match to TRBD2 (5 bases). Trimming shortened V by 6 bases and J by 7 bases, and 22 bases separated the two germline ends. The CDR3 has 16 amino acids. Germline assignment: CDR1 SGHRS and CDR2 YFSETQ. CDR3 residues: CASTLSVTAARGELFF. The CDR3 coding sequence is TGCGCCAGCACCCTTTCCGTCACAGCGGCCCGCGGGGAGCTGTTTTTT.

The chain recombines TRBV20-1 with TRBJ1-1; D is uncertain. The CDR3 runs to 11 residues. Germline CDR1 and CDR2: DFQATT and SNEGSKA (reference sequence). V lost 7 bases and J 3 bases, leaving 9 bases between the germline ends. CDR3 loop: CSVSGYTEAFF. CDR3 DNA sequence: TGCAGTGTATCAGGTTACACTGAAGCTTTCTTT.

This clonotype was seen only a few times. The chain recombines TRBV6-5 with TRBJ2-3; D is undetermined. Germline V gene lookup returns CDR1 MNHEY and CDR2 SVGAGI. Trimming stripped 0 bases from V and 5 bases from J, with 12 bases between. The CDR3 has 15 amino acids. The CDR3 reads CASSYSSGQIDTQYF. The CDR3 DNA follows: TGTGCCAGCAGTTACTCTTCCGGGCAGATAGATACGCAGTATTTT.

In this sample, this clonotype turned up a few times. The germline gene is not matched at one end of the junction; a read error may be the cause. The chain couples TRBV5-1 to TRBJ2-7; 7 nucleotides match TRBD1. The V gene's germline CDR1 is SGHRS and CDR2 YFSETQ. CDR3 length: 13 amino acids. This CDR3 is CASSWTGAYEQYF. CDR3 in DNA: TGTGCCAGCAGTTGGACAGGAGCCTACGAGCAGTACTTC.

The chain is built from TRBV20-1 and TRBJ2-7, with D perhaps matching TRBD2 (5 bases). Germline V gene lookup returns CDR1 DFQATT and CDR2 SNEGSKA (reference sequence). The V end was cut by 3 bases, the J end by 5 bases, with 17 bases between. This CDR3 spans 14 amino acids. Written as DNA, the CDR3 is TGCAGTGCTAGGATGTCCGGGAAAAGGGACGAGCAGTACTTC. Protein product: CSARMSGKRDEQYF.

The chain has TRBV7-2 and TRBJ2-5; no definite D call. Germline values: CDR1 SGHTA, CDR2 FQGNSA. This CDR3 comprises 15 residues. V gave up 1 base and J gave up 3 bases, with 12 bases separating them. CDR3 DNA: TGTGCCAGCAGCTTAGGGCCGATATGGGAAGAGACCCAGTACTTC. This encodes CASSLGPIWEETQYF.

The V call is TRBV20-1, the J call TRBJ2-7, with 10 bases fitting TRBD1. V was pared by 0 bases and J by 4 bases, with 9 bases of the junction left unmatched. The length of the CDR3 is 16 residues. The germline CDR1 and CDR2 sequences are DFQATT and SNEGSKA (reference sequence). CDR3 sequence: CSARDYRQGARYEQYF. The CDR3 nucleotides are TGCAGTGCTAGAGATTACCGACAGGGGGCGCGGTACGAGCAGTACTTC.

The genes are TRBV12-3 or TRBV12-4 and TRBJ1-3; D not resolved. This CDR3 has 13 amino acids. V dropped 5 bases and J dropped 1 base, with 6 bases sitting between them. The CDR3 sequence is CASSTASGNTIYF. The CDR3 region has the DNA TGTGCCAGCAGTACCGCATCTGGAAACACCATATATTTT.

Comments on this clonotype: One end of the junction varies from germline; a read error may be responsible. The chain combines TRBV9 with TRBJ2-1; no firm D call. Germline-derived CDR1 and CDR2 are SGDLS and YYNGEE. This CDR3 has 12 amino acids. For the CDR3, the DNA is TGTGCCAGCAGCGTAGTCAACAATAAGCAGTTCTTC. It specifies CASSVVNNKQFF.

The sample holds a few counts of this clonotype. Relative to the germline gene, one junction end is altered; a read error may explain this. The chain carries TRBV20-1 and TRBJ2-3, with 7 bases identical to TRBD2. Germline CDR1 is DFQATT and CDR2 is SNEGSKA (reference sequence). CDR3 length: 13 residues. In nucleotides, the CDR3 is TGTGTAGGGGATGCGGGAGCAGTAGATACGCAGTATTTT. Protein product: CVGDAGAVDTQYF.

This clonotype was seen a few times. V gene TRBV29-1 combines with J gene TRBJ2-5; TRBD1 matches 10 bases. The junction had 6 bases not matched to a gene; V was cut back by 4 bases and J by 4 bases. Germline assignment: CDR1 SQVTM and CDR2 ANQGSEA. The CDR3 consists of 14 residues. CDR3: CSVGGQGKVETQYF. CDR3 DNA: TGCAGCGTTGGGGGACAGGGGAAGGTAGAGACCCAGTACTTC.

The V call is TRBV5-8, the J call TRBJ1-2; no clear D. Trimming took off 5 bases at V and 4 bases at J, with 12 bases between the two ends. From germline, CDR1 is SGHTS and CDR2 YDEGEE. The length of the CDR3 is 13 residues. The CDR3 loop reads CASRTDRLYGYTF. CDR3 DNA: TGTGCCAGCAGGACGGACCGACTCTATGGCTACACCTTC.